This T cell receptor (beta chain) came from a study of shared clonotypes between healthy human individuals. General observations from the study: Across a few donors, naive CD4 shared around 5.3%, naive CD8 over 3%, memory CD4 about 2.5%, memory CD8 about 0.4%.

Measured with immunoSEQ multiplex PCR; TCRdb has only the in-frame clones, and not every one. The table records about 610,000 clones, more than 95% of them present only once. It was into CD45RA+ naive and CD45RA-negative memory subsets that the CD4+ cells were split. On this clone itself: Its matching antigen is unknown.

Input material: naive CD4+ T cells sorted from blood. Subset of the sample: CD45RA+ positively selected. The receptor comes from a woman between 25 and 40 years old in good health.

Written as DNA, the CDR3 is TGCGCCAGCAGCTTGGGAGACAACAACAATGAGCAGTTCTTC. It encodes CASSLGDNNNEQFF. V is TRBV5-1 and J is TRBJ2-1; D call uncertain. The CDR3 is made up of 14 amino acids. Trimming shortened V by 0 bases and J by 5 bases, and 9 bases separated the two germline ends. Germline values: CDR1 SGHRS, CDR2 YFSETQ. Variable domain in full (rest from reference TRBV5-1 and TRBJ2-1): KAGVTQTPRYLIKTRGQQVTLSCSPISGHRSVSWYQQTPGQGLQFLFEYFSETQRNKGNFPGRFSGRQFSNSRSEMNVSTLELGDSALYLCASSLGDNNNEQFFGPGTRLTVL.